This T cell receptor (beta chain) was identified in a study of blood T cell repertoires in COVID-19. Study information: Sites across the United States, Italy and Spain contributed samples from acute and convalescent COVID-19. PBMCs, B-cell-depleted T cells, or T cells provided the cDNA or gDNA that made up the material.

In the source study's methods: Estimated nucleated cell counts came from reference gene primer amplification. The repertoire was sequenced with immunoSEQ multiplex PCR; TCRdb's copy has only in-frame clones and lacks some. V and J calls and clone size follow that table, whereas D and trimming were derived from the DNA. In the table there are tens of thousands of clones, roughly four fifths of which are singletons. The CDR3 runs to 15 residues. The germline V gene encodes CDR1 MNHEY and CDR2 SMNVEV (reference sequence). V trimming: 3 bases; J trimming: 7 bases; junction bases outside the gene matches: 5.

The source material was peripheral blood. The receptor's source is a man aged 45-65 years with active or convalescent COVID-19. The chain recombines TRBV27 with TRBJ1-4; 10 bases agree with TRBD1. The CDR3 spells CASSLARTGGEKLFF. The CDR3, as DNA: TGTGCCAGCAGTTTGGCGAGGACAGGGGGTGAAAAACTGTTTTTT.